These 28 T cell receptor beta chains were sequenced from one sample in a study of blood T cells in healthy people across ages. A second PCR, run for roughly 7 to 11 cycles, used a sample-barcoded 5' primer plus a J-beta primer mix. TCRdb passed the 5' RACE reads through MiXCR, listing each CDR3 protein once. The table records some 710,000 distinct CDR3 sequences, more than 35% of them present only once. The sequencing input was blood. These receptors came from an elderly man in good health.

This clonotype was counted many times. J is TRBJ2-7 and V is TRBV2; 14 nucleotides match TRBD2. This CDR3 spans 15 amino acids. The germline V gene encodes CDR1 SNHLY and CDR2 FYNNEI. Trimming took 4 bases from V and 3 from J; bases not matched to a gene: 2. CDR3 loop: CASSGGLAGVYEQYF. CDR3 nucleotide sequence: TGTGCCAGCAGTGGGGGACTAGCGGGAGTCTACGAGCAGTACTTC.

A single count supports this clonotype. The chain is built from TRBV7-2 and TRBJ2-2; tentatively, D is TRBD2 (7 bases). Trimming cost V 1 base and J 8 bases, with 14 bases left between them. The CDR3 consists of 15 residues. Germline V gene sequence: CDR1 SGHTA, CDR2 FQGNSA. The CDR3 here is CASSLVGGQGGELFF. For the CDR3, the DNA is TGTGCCAGCAGCTTAGTCGGGGGGCAGGGAGGGGAGCTGTTTTTT.

The chain is built from TRBV5-5 and TRBJ2-1; tentatively, D is TRBD1 or TRBD2 (5 bases each). The CDR3 length is 16 residues. V gave up 3 bases and J gave up 2 bases, with 15 bases separating them. The V gene's germline CDR1 is SGHKS and CDR2 YYEKEE (reference sequence). The DNA of the CDR3 is TGTGCCAGCAGCTACCCCGGGACGAGGACCTACAATGAGCAGTTCTTC. Translated: CASSYPGTRTYNEQFF. The entire variable domain, with the rest obtained from reference TRBV5-5 and TRBJ2-1, is as follows: DAGVTQSPTHLIKTRGQQVTLRCSPISGHKSVSWYQQVLGQGPQFIFQYYEKEERGRGNFPDRFSARQFPNYSSELNVNALLLGDSALYLCASSYPGTRTYNEQFFGPGTRLTVL.

V gene TRBV5-1 combines with J gene TRBJ2-1; D unclear. There are 13 residues in the CDR3. Per the germline V gene, CDR1 is SGHRS and CDR2 is YFSETQ. Trimming pared 3 bases from V and 13 bases from J, leaving 17 bases between. The DNA for the CDR3 is TGCGCCAGCAGCTACAACCCTGAAGAGACCCAGTTCTTC. Amino acids: CASSYNPEETQFF.

The gene calls are TRBV28 and TRBJ2-7; D is tentatively TRBD1 or TRBD2 (6 bases each). The CDR3 runs to 17 residues. V lost 7 bases and J 0 bases, leaving 22 bases between the germline ends. CDR1 and CDR2 from the germline V gene are MDHEN and SYDVKM. The CDR3 DNA reads TGTGCCAGCATGGTCGGGAGACCGGGGGACAACTCCTACGAGCAGTACTTC. It codes for CASMVGRPGDNSYEQYF.

The chain joins TRBV7-2 to TRBJ2-5; 7 bases match TRBD2. Per the germline V gene, CDR1 is SGHTA and CDR2 is FQGNSA. The CDR3 has 17 residues. V trimming: 0 bases; J trimming: 2 bases; junction bases outside the gene matches: 9. The CDR3 sequence: CASSLALGPSGQETQYF. DNA of the CDR3: TGTGCCAGCAGCTTAGCGCTGGGCCCTAGCGGACAAGAGACCCAGTACTTC.

The chain employs TRBV10-3 and TRBJ2-2; TRBD2 matches at 12 bases. The CDR3 contains 14 residues. Unmatched junction bases numbered 4, after V lost 10 bases and J lost 4 bases. CDR1 ENHRY and CDR2 SYGVKD come from the germline V gene. The DNA for the CDR3 is TGTGCCAGCCAGACTAGCGGGAGCACCGGGGAGCTGTTTTTT. This encodes CASQTSGSTGELFF.

The rearrangement links TRBV11-2 to TRBJ2-5; either TRBD1 or TRBD2 may supply D (7 bases each). The CDR3 runs to 17 residues. Germline V lookup: CDR1 SGHAT, CDR2 FQNNGV. V was shortened by 7 bases and J by 2 bases, with 23 bases between the two germline ends. The CDR3 spells CASTSLGGGWVQETQYF. CDR3 DNA: TGTGCCAGCACCTCCCTGGGAGGGGGCTGGGTACAAGAGACCCAGTACTTC.

This clonotype was seen a single time. A much bigger clone sits one base away, suggesting this may be a read error. This sequence joins TRBV29-1 and TRBJ2-1; unclear D gene. The last part of the DNA fits TRBJ2-7 better; the J call may be wrong. The CDR3 loop spans 13 amino acids. The germline CDR1 and CDR2 sequences are SQVTM and ANQGSEA. The CDR3 region has the DNA TGCAGCGCCCTCGGTTCCATTGGGAATGAGCAGTACTTC. It is translated as CSALGSIGNEQYF.

The genes are TRBV7-3 and TRBJ2-5; 10 bases align to TRBD2. The assigned J gene may be wrong: the sequence end matches TRBJ2-7 better. Germline V gene lookup returns CDR1 SGHTA and CDR2 FQGTGA. The CDR3 runs to 13 residues. The CDR3 DNA reads TGTGCCAGCAGCTTATGGACTAGCGGCGAGCAGTACTTC. Its protein is CASSLWTSGEQYF.

The sample holds a few counts of this clonotype. This chain joins TRBV7-8 and TRBJ2-5; TRBD1 might be the D (5 bases). The CDR3 spans 14 residues. Germline CDR1 reads SGHVS; CDR2 reads FQNEAQ. V gave up 6 bases and J gave up 0 bases, with 11 bases separating them. DNA for the CDR3: TGTGCCAGCAGAAGGGGCTTGTACCAAGAGACCCAGTACTTC. It yields the protein CASRRGLYQETQYF. Filled out from reference TRBV7-8 and TRBJ2-5, the complete variable domain reads GAGVSQSPRYKVAKRGQDVALRCDPISGHVSLFWYQQALGQGPEFLTYFQNEAQLDKSGLPSDRFFAERPEGSVSTLKIQRTQQEDSAVYLCASRRGLYQETQYFGPGTRLLVL.

The chain is built from TRBV7-9 and TRBJ1-1, with TRBD1 identical over 8 bases. This CDR3 is 15 amino acids long. The germline V gene has CDR1 SEHNR and CDR2 FQNEAQ (reference sequence). Trimming at V came to 5 bases and at J to 4 bases, leaving 9 bases not matched to a gene. CDR3 DNA: TGTGCCAGCAGCCGTGGGACAGGTGGTCTCACTGAAGCTTTCTTT. Translating it yields CASSRGTGGLTEAFF.

This clonotype showed up just a few times. This rearrangement joins TRBV6-6 to TRBJ1-5; 7 bases are shared with TRBD1. Germline CDR1 MNHNY, CDR2 SVGAGI (reference sequence). Trimming took 5 bases from V and 0 from J; bases not matched to a gene: 4. The CDR3 contains 15 residues. The CDR3 loop reads CASSLGQDSNQPQHF. CDR3 bases: TGTGCCAGCAGTCTCGGACAGGATAGCAATCAGCCCCAGCATTTT.

This clonotype was recorded a few times. V is TRBV29-1 and J is TRBJ2-7; D is tentatively TRBD1 or TRBD2 (5 bases each). Trimming took 8 bases from V and 6 from J, leaving 14 bases between them. In germline, CDR1 is SQVTM, CDR2 ANQGSEA. The CDR3 is 11 amino acids. CDR3 amino acids: CSYHRGVEQYF. The CDR3 DNA reads as TGCAGCTATCACAGAGGGGTCGAGCAGTACTTC.

The chain has TRBV20-1 and TRBJ2-5; D uncertain. Germline lookup yields CDR1 DFQATT and CDR2 SNEGSKA (reference sequence). Deletions cut 1 base from V and 3 bases from J, with 9 bases between. The CDR3 sequence is 13 residues long. CDR3 residues: CSARGYPKETQYF. DNA for the CDR3: TGCAGTGCTAGAGGGTACCCTAAAGAGACCCAGTACTTC.

The chain is built from TRBV4-2 and TRBJ2-1; 9 nucleotides match TRBD2. The CDR3 extends over 15 amino acids. The V and J ends lost 2 bases and 8 bases, in that order; junction bases with no gene match: 7. The V gene's germline CDR1 is LGHNA and CDR2 YNFKEQ. In DNA, the CDR3 is TGTGCCAGCAGCCAAAGTGAGCGGGAGGACTATGAGCAGTTCTTC. Residues: CASSQSEREDYEQFF.

This chain uses TRBV28 with TRBJ2-1; 11 bases map to TRBD1. V lost 10 bases and J lost 5; bases outside the gene matches: 4. The CDR3 runs 13 residues. CDR1 is MDHEN, CDR2 SYDVKM, per germline. The CDR3, as DNA: TGTGCCACCACGGACAGGGGGCACAATGAGCAGTTCTTC. It encodes CATTDRGHNEQFF.

This clonotype has at least ten counts. V usage is TRBV29-1 and J usage is TRBJ2-1; no reliable D call. CDR3 size: 13 residues. Germline V gene sequence: CDR1 SQVTM, CDR2 ANQGSEA. The V end lost 3 bases, the J end lost 0 bases, and 6 bases lay between the germline ends. For the CDR3, the DNA is TGCAGCGTTGACCCGGCCTCCTACAATGAGCAGTTCTTC. Residues: CSVDPASYNEQFF.

This rearrangement joins TRBV11-2 to TRBJ2-1, with D perhaps matching TRBD2 (6 bases). In germline, CDR1 is SGHAT, CDR2 FQNNGV. V lost 5 bases and J lost 15, with 20 bases in between. The CDR3 is made up of 13 amino acids. This chain's CDR3 is CASSLLGGVKSFF. CDR3 DNA: TGTGCCAGCAGCCTCCTCGGCGGGGTAAAGTCGTTCTTC.

The chain joins TRBV29-1 to TRBJ2-1, with 7 bases that match TRBD2. The last part of the DNA fits TRBJ2-7 better; the J call may be wrong. The CDR3 spans 14 residues. CDR1 SQVTM and CDR2 ANQGSEA come from the germline V gene. The DNA of the CDR3 is TGCAGCCTCAATCGCGGGAGCTCCTACAATGAGCAGTACTTC. Amino acid sequence: CSLNRGSSYNEQYF.

The V call is TRBV10-3, the J call TRBJ2-7; D not resolved. Trimming left V 0 bases short and J 9 bases short, with 9 bases between. Germline V gene sequence: CDR1 ENHRY, CDR2 SYGVKD. The CDR3 totals 12 residues. The CDR3 DNA is TGTGCCATCAGTGAGTCAGCAGCGAGGCAGTACTTC. It encodes CAISESAARQYF.

This clonotype was found a few times. The gene calls are TRBV7-6 and TRBJ2-3, with unresolved D. Trimming cost V 4 bases and J 8 bases, with 16 bases left between them. Germline CDR1 reads SGHVS; CDR2 reads FNYEAQ. The CDR3 is 14 residues long. CDR3 region: CASSSLAPSGTQYF. CDR3 coding DNA: TGTGCCAGCAGCTCCTTGGCCCCTTCGGGTACGCAGTATTTT.

The chain combines TRBV4-2 with TRBJ1-1, with TRBD1 as a possible D gene (5 bases). This CDR3 comprises 16 residues. V shed 0 bases and J shed 4 bases, with 15 bases lying between them. Per germline, CDR1 LGHNA and CDR2 YNFKEQ. This CDR3 reads CASSQDLLAGSTEAFF. CDR3 nucleotide sequence: TGTGCCAGCAGCCAAGATCTGCTGGCAGGGAGCACTGAAGCTTTCTTT.

The chain joins TRBV5-6 to TRBJ2-5; D might be TRBD2 (6 bases). Between the trimmed V and J ends, which lost 0 bases and 4 bases, there was a span of 13 bases. CDR1 is SGHDT and CDR2 is YYEEEE in the germline V gene. The CDR3 has 15 amino acids. As DNA, the CDR3 is TGTGCCAGCAGCTTGGCCATGACAGCGGGAGAGACCCAGTACTTC. It codes for CASSLAMTAGETQYF. Using reference TRBV5-6 and TRBJ2-5 for the parts outside the CDR3, the full variable domain is DAGVTQSPTHLIKTRGQQVTLRCSPKSGHDTVSWYQQALGQGPQFIFQYYEEEERQRGNFPDRFSGHQFPNYSSELNVNALLLGDSALYLCASSLAMTAGETQYFGPGTRLLVL.

This clonotype was seen only a few times. The chain links TRBV24-1 to TRBJ2-1; the D gene is possibly TRBD2 (6 bases). Germline assignment: CDR1 KGHDR and CDR2 SFDVKD. The V and J ends lost 7 bases and 9 bases respectively, with 9 bases between them. The length of the CDR3 is 11 residues. The CDR3 bases are TGTGCCACCAGCGGGGGAAGTGAGCAGTTCTTC. As protein: CATSGGSEQFF.

The V call is TRBV2, the J call TRBJ2-7, with D perhaps matching TRBD1 or TRBD2 (6 bases each). V lost 7 bases, J lost 7 bases, and 20 bases lay in between. The CDR3 loop spans 14 amino acids. CDR1 SNHLY and CDR2 FYNNEI come from the germline V gene. For the CDR3, the DNA is TGTGCCAGCAAACGGGGGCCCTTCTACAATGAGCAGTACTTC. Its protein product is CASKRGPFYNEQYF.

This clonotype was picked up one time. V and J are TRBV20-1 and TRBJ2-7, with D perhaps being TRBD1 or TRBD2 (5 bases each). TRBJ2-5 matches the DNA end more closely, so the J call is doubtful. CDR3 length: 15 residues. The V gene's germline CDR1 is DFQATT and CDR2 SNEGSKA (reference sequence). The CDR3 spells CSAVPSWGSQETQYF. In nucleotides, the CDR3 is TGCAGTGCTGTTCCTAGTTGGGGGTCCCAAGAGACCCAGTACTTC.

V gene TRBV2 combines with J gene TRBJ2-1, with D perhaps matching TRBD2 (5 bases). The CDR3 has 15 residues. Looked up from germline, CDR1 is SNHLY and CDR2 is FYNNEI. The V gene lost 4 bases and the J gene lost 8 bases, with 18 bases spanning the gap. This chain's CDR3 is CASSVGISVEDEQFF. DNA for the CDR3: TGTGCCAGCAGTGTAGGGATTAGCGTTGAAGATGAGCAGTTCTTC.